This entry features one T cell receptor (beta chain) sequence. Antigen specificity is unknown. These data come from a study of human T cells and chemical hapten exposure. Study-level information: While the approximately 22-week study was under way, patients received diphenylcyclopropenone on the scalp every week. DPC 0.01% went on the upper back by patch test, with reading at 6 days.

Noted time point: patch test 2, 6 weeks after DPC sensitization. Treatment: therapeutic diphenylcyclopropenone sensitization with weekly scalp DPC. The study enrolled 18 to 70-year-old alopecia patients suitable for DPC. Notes on the study in general: Once DPC sensitization occurred, TCRs above 1 in 1000 frequency showed no change.

TCRdb ran MiXCR on the RACE reads and lists one entry per CDR3 protein. The data contain tens of thousands of distinct CDR3 sequences, about 11% of them singletons. The specimen was whole blood, collected in connection with sensitization to the hapten diphenylcyclopropenone (DPC). The sequence came from a man aged 40-55 years with alopecia areata. Some clones in this sample may be carry-over from other donors' samples.

The CDR3: CASSRAGSGDSDTQYF. DNA for the CDR3: TGTGCCAGCAGTCGCGCCGGATCGGGGGACTCAGATACGCAGTATTTT. The chain couples TRBV6-2 or TRBV6-3 to TRBJ2-3; D might be TRBD2 (6 bases). This CDR3 contains 16 residues. Germline values: CDR1 MNHEY, CDR2 SVGEGT. Trimming shortened V by 5 bases and J by 4 bases, and 19 bases separated the two germline ends.